This record concerns one TCR beta chain sequence. The V gene's germline CDR1 is MNHNY and CDR2 SVGAGI (reference sequence). V was cut by 6 bases and J by 4 bases, with 19 bases left in between. This CDR3 has 16 residues. The sample originates from a study of blood T cell repertoires in COVID-19. Study-level information: The samples span acute and convalescent COVID-19 from the United States, Italy and Spain. PBMCs, B-cell-depleted T cells, or T cells provided the cDNA or gDNA that made up the material.

Authors' analysis steps: It was from reference gene primer amplification that nucleated cell counts were estimated. Libraries were prepared by immunoSEQ multiplex PCR; TCRdb keeps only in-frame clonotypes and omits some of them. V and J calls and clone size come straight from that table; D and trimming were deduced from the DNA. Among roughly 280,000 clones listed, approximately 83% were seen once. The clonotype comes from a woman between 65 and 79 years old with acute or convalescent COVID-19. The chain links TRBV6-6 to TRBJ1-5; tentatively, D is TRBD1 (5 bases). The sequenced material came from peripheral blood. CDR3 coding DNA: TGTGCCAGCAGACCCCTGGCCCGGGACTTTAATCAGCCCCAGCATTTT. This translates into CASRPLARDFNQPQHF.